One sample yielded the 9 T cell receptor beta chains listed below, sequenced in a study of CD8 T cells in Susac syndrome. A quantity of about 0.45 to 1 ug RNA underwent reverse transcription using random hexamers. Using its own MiXCR run on the immunoSEQ multiplex PCR reads, TCRdb lists one record per CDR3 protein. Among around 200,000 distinct CDR3 sequences listed, roughly 94% were seen once. Source material: CD4+ T cells from PBMCs. The receptor set was obtained from a human donor with Susac syndrome.

The chain carries TRBV30 and TRBJ1-4; D remains unclear. The V end was cut by 3 bases, the J end by 5 bases, with 7 bases between. The germline gives CDR1 GTSNPN, CDR2 SVGIG (reference sequence). This CDR3 region has 12 residues. As DNA, the CDR3 is TGTGCCTGGAGGACACGGAATGAAAAACTGTTTTTT. This codes for CAWRTRNEKLFF.

In DNA form, the CDR3 reads TGTGCCAGCAGCTTAGGAGCGGGGGTGGCCAAAAACATTCAGTACTTC. This encodes CASSLGAGVAKNIQYF. The J gene is TRBJ2-4, the V gene TRBV7-9; 8 bases agree with TRBD2. V dropped 1 base and J dropped 1; count of bases not matched to a gene: 3. The germline CDR1 and CDR2 sequences are SEHNR and FQNEAQ (reference sequence). This CDR3 spans 16 amino acids. Looking up the rest from reference TRBV7-9 and TRBJ2-4 gives the full variable domain: DTGVSQNPRHKITKRGQNVTFRCDPISEHNRLYWYRQTLGQGPEFLTYFQNEAQLEKSRLLSDRFSAERPKGSFSTLEIQRTEQGDSAMYLCASSLGAGVAKNIQYFGAGTRLSVL.

V and J are TRBV7-8 and TRBJ2-4; no definite D call. The CDR3 has 12 amino acids. V lost 1 base to trimming and J lost 9 bases, with 7 bases between them. Germline lookup yields CDR1 SGHVS and CDR2 FQNEAQ. This CDR3 is CASSLGMGIQYF. In DNA, the CDR3 is TGTGCCAGCAGCTTAGGAATGGGCATTCAGTACTTC.

J is TRBJ1-1 and V is TRBV6-5; D may be TRBD1 (5 bases). In germline, CDR1 is MNHEY, CDR2 SVGAGI. Trimming removed 0 bases from V and 3 bases from J, with 11 bases in between. This CDR3 is built from 15 residues. The CDR3: CASSYSIRVHTEAFF. The CDR3 DNA is TGTGCCAGCAGTTACTCGATCAGGGTACACACTGAAGCTTTCTTT.

J is TRBJ1-1 and V is TRBV18; D remains unclear. This CDR3 has 15 residues. In germline, CDR1 is KGHSH, CDR2 LQKENI. V was clipped by 3 bases and J by 0 bases, with 11 bases between them. The CDR3 coding sequence is TGTGCCAGCTCACCCTTGGAGGGCCTGAACACTGAAGCTTTCTTT. It specifies CASSPLEGLNTEAFF. Supplemented by reference TRBV18 and TRBJ1-1, the full variable domain reads NAGVMQNPRHLVRRRGQEARLRCSPMKGHSHVYWYRQLPEEGLKFMVYLQKENIIDESGMPKERFSAEFPKEGPSILRIQQVVRGDSAAYFCASSPLEGLNTEAFFGQGTRLTVV.

This clonotype was found a few times. V gene TRBV28 combines with J gene TRBJ2-1; 7 positions match TRBD2. Germline-derived CDR1 and CDR2 are MDHEN and SYDVKM. This CDR3 spans 13 amino acids. The V and J ends lost 2 bases and 7 bases, in that order; junction bases with no gene match: 2. CDR3 region: CASSLQGGNEQFF. The CDR3 DNA is TGTGCCAGCAGTTTACAGGGAGGGAATGAGCAGTTCTTC.

This clonotype came up a few times. The V gene is TRBV19, the J gene TRBJ1-1; D gene ambiguous. Germline V CDR1 and CDR2: LNHDA, SQIVND (reference sequence). The CDR3 consists of 14 residues. V shed 1 base and J shed 1 base, with 7 bases lying between them. CDR3 loop: CASSIGPANTEAFF. For the CDR3, the DNA is TGTGCCAGTAGTATAGGTCCGGCGAACACTGAAGCTTTCTTT.

This clonotype was detected only once. The V call is TRBV20-1, the J call TRBJ2-1, with TRBD2 matching over 7 bases. The CDR3 has 14 amino acids. Germline-derived CDR1 and CDR2 are DFQATT and SNEGSKA (reference sequence). V lost 5 bases, J lost 2 bases, and 6 bases stayed unmatched. The CDR3 sequence: CSAYLAEPYNEQFF. In nucleotides, the CDR3 is TGCAGTGCTTACCTAGCGGAGCCCTACAATGAGCAGTTCTTC.

This sequence joins TRBV19 and TRBJ1-1; 7 nucleotides align to TRBD1. V dropped 7 bases and J dropped 4; count of bases not matched to a gene: 12. Germline loops: CDR1 LNHDA, CDR2 SQIVND (reference sequence). The CDR3 length is 15 residues. CDR3 loop: CASILGTATGTEAFF. In DNA form, the CDR3 reads TGTGCCAGTATTCTGGGGACAGCTACGGGCACTGAAGCTTTCTTT.